This T cell receptor (beta chain) is drawn from a study of blood T cell repertoires in COVID-19. Study-wide context: The cDNA or gDNA used as material had been derived from T cells, B-cell-depleted T cells, or PBMCs.

This CDR3 comprises 15 residues. Deletions cut 3 bases from V and 4 bases from J, with 12 bases between. The germline V gene has CDR1 WNHNN and CDR2 SYGVQD (reference sequence). Generated by immunoSEQ multiplex PCR, the TCRdb table keeps only in-frame clones and is missing some. Seen here are fewer than 200,000 clones, approximately 86% observed once, and the top ten hold over 7.5%. This sequence joins TRBV10-1 and TRBJ1-4, with D perhaps TRBD1 (5 bases). The sample comprised peripheral blood. This receptor was taken from a man aged 50 to 60 with active or convalescent COVID-19. In DNA, the CDR3 is TGCGCCAGCAGTGAATCCGGAGGGGATAATGAAAAACTGTTTTTT. It yields the protein CASSESGGDNEKLFF.